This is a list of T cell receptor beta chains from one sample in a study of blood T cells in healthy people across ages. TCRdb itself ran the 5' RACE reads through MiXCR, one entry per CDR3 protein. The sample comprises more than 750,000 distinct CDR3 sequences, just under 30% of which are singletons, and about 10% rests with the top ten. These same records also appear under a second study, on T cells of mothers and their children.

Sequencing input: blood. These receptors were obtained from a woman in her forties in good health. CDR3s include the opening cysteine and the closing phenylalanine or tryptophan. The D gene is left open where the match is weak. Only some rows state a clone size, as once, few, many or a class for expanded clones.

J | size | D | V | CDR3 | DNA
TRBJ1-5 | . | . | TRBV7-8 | CASSLVPPQHF | TGTGCCAGCAGCTTAGTTCCGCCCCAGCATTTT
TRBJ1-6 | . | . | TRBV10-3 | CATNWGANSPLHF | TGTGCCACAAACTGGGGGGCCAATTCACCCCTCCACTTT
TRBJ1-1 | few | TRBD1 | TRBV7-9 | CASSLAGTGGMGTEAFF | TGTGCCAGCAGCTTAGCGGGGACAGGGGGAATGGGCACTGAAGCTTTCTTT
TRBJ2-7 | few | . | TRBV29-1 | CSVEGPGGSYEQYF | TGCAGCGTTGAAGGGCCAGGGGGGAGCTACGAGCAGTACTTC
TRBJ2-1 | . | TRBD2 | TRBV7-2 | CASSSAGEGYNEQFF | TGTGCCAGCAGCTCTGCGGGGGAGGGCTACAATGAGCAGTTCTTC
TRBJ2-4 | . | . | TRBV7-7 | CASSLGTYYSYNEQYF | TGTGCTAGCAGCTTGGGGACATATTATTCATACAATGAGCAGTACTTC
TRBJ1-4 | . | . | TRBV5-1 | CASSGTGMVNEKLFF | TGCGCCAGCAGCGGCACAGGGATGGTGAATGAAAAACTGTTTTTT
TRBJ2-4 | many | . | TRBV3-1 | CASSQTDIQYF | TGTGCCAGCAGCCAGACGGACATTCAGTACTTC
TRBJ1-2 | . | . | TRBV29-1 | CSVRGGKGYTF | TGCAGCGTTCGGGGGGGGAAAGGCTACACCTTC
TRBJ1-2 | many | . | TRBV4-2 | CASSQGWVANYGYTF | TGTGCCAGCAGCCAGGGGTGGGTGGCTAACTATGGCTACACCTTC
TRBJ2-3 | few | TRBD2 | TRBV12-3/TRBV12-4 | CASSWRGGGRDTQYF | TGTGCCAGCAGCTGGAGGGGCGGGGGGAGGGATACGCAGTATTTT
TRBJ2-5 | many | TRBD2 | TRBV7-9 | CASSSGTRGEETQYF | TGTGCCAGCAGCTCGGGGACTAGAGGGGAGGAGACCCAGTACTTC
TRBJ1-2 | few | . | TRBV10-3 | CAISGLGWGYTF | TGTGCCATCTCTGGACTCGGCTGGGGCTACACCTTC
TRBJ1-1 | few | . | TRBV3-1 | CASSQHSGTEAFF | TGTGCCAGCAGCCAGCATTCCGGGACTGAAGCTTTCTTT
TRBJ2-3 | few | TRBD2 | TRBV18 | CASSPVLAGSTDTQYF | TGTGCCAGCTCACCAGTACTAGCGGGGAGCACAGATACGCAGTATTTT
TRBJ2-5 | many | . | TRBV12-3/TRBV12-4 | CASSLTRRVSETQYF | TGTGCCAGCAGTTTGACCAGGAGAGTGAGTGAGACCCAGTACTTC
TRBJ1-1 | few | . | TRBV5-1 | CASSFRRGETEAFF | TGCGCCAGCAGCTTTAGGAGGGGGGAGACTGAAGCTTTCTTT
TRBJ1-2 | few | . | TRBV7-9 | CASSLQGVLDGYTF | TGTGCCAGCAGCTTACAGGGTGTACTGGATGGCTACACCTTC
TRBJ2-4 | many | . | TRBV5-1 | CASSLRVGNIQYF | TGCGCCAGCAGCCTGCGTGTCGGTAACATTCAGTACTTC
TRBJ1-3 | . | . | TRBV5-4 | CASSLAGEDTIYF | TGTGCCAGCAGCTTGGCTGGAGAAGACACCATATATTTT
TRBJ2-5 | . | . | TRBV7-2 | CASSLALPGLLYQETQYF | TGTGCCAGCAGCTTAGCTCTCCCGGGACTCCTGTACCAAGAGACCCAGTACTTC
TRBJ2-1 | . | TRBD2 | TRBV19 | CAGSVGAGGTNEQFF | TGTGCCGGTAGTGTCGGAGCGGGAGGCACCAATGAGCAGTTCTTC
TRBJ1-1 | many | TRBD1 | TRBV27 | CASSFGTDTTEAFF | TGTGCCAGCAGTTTTGGGACAGATACCACTGAAGCTTTCTTT
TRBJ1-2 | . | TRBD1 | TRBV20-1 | CSVRRQGRPTNYGYTF | TGCAGTGTCCGGAGACAGGGGAGGCCTACTAACTATGGCTACACCTTC
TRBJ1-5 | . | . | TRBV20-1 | CSAPNGALGRNQPQHF | TGCAGTGCTCCTAACGGGGCCCTGGGGCGCAATCAGCCCCAGCATTTT
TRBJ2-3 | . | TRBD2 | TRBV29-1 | CSVGPSGGAETQYF | TGCAGCGTTGGTCCTAGCGGGGGGGCCGAGACGCAGTATTTT
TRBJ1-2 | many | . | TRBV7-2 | CASSAIFGYGYTF | TGTGCCAGCAGCGCCATATTTGGCTATGGCTACACCTTC
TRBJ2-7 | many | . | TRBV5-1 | CASRRQAGEQYF | TGCGCCAGCAGGCGACAGGCGGGCGAGCAGTACTTC
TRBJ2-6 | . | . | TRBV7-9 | CASSSPVGSGANVLTF | TGTGCCAGCAGCTCCCCCGTGGGGTCTGGGGCCAACGTCCTGACTTTC
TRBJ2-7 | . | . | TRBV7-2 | CASSLGGQPVYEQYF | TGTGCCAGCAGCTTGGGGGGGCAGCCTGTTTACGAGCAGTACTTC
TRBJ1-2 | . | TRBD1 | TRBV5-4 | CASSLDRDKSYTF | TGTGCCAGCAGCTTAGACAGGGACAAGAGCTACACCTTC
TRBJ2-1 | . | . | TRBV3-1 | CASSGRTVFPIRNEQFF | TGTGCCAGCAGCGGGCGGACAGTTTTTCCCATTCGGAATGAGCAGTTCTTC
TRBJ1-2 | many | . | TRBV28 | CASSSVQYGYTF | TGTGCCAGCAGTTCGGTGCAGTATGGCTACACCTTC
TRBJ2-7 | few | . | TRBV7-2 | CASSLAISGATYEQYF | TGTGCCAGCAGCCTAGCTATCAGCGGAGCTACCTACGAGCAGTACTTC
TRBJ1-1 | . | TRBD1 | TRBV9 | CASSPARSGGWDTEAFF | TGTGCCAGCAGCCCGGCTCGGTCAGGGGGCTGGGACACTGAAGCTTTCTTT
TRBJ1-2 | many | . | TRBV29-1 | CSTRTGDYGYTF | TGCAGCACCCGGACCGGGGACTATGGCTACACCTTC
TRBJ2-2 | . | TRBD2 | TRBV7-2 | CASSLNRGGDTGGLFF | TGTGCCAGCAGCTTAAACCGGGGGGGTGACACCGGGGGGCTGTTTTTT
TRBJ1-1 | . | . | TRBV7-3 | CASSSSPDMNTEAFF | TGTGCCAGCAGCTCCTCCCCCGATATGAACACTGAAGCTTTCTTT
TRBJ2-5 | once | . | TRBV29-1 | CSVGPRGAFGTQYF | TGCAGCGTTGGGCCGCGAGGGGCATTTGGGACCCAGTACTTC
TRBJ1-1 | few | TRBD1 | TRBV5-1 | CASSLGEGQGSQAFF | TGCGCCAGCAGCTTGGGTGAGGGACAGGGTTCACAAGCTTTCTTT
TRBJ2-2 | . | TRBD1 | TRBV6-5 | CASRRGQGITGELFF | TGTGCCAGCAGGCGTGGACAGGGGATCACCGGGGAGCTGTTTTTT
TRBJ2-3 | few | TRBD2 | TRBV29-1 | CSVEKRGGYTDTQYF | TGCAGCGTTGAAAAGCGGGGGGGCTACACAGATACGCAGTATTTT
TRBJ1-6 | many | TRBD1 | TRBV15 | CATSRDRTGRPLHF | TGTGCCACCAGCAGAGATCGGACAGGGAGACCCCTCCACTTT
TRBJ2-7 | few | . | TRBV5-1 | CASSLEADQSYNEQYF | TGCGCCAGCAGCTTGGAGGCCGACCAATCCTACAATGAGCAGTACTTC
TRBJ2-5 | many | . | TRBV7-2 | CASSSPWRLSLETQYF | TGTGCCAGCAGCTCCCCCTGGCGACTTTCCCTAGAGACCCAGTACTTC
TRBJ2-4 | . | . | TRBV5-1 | CASSWEMGNIQYF | TGCGCCAGCAGCTGGGAAATGGGGAACATTCAGTACTTC
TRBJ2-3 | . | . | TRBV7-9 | CASSLGVLDTQYF | TGTGCCAGCAGCTTAGGCGTCCTAGATACGCAGTATTTT
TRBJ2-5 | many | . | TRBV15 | CATSRGQDMRVQYF | TGTGCCACCAGCAGAGGACAGGATATGAGGGTCCAGTACTTC
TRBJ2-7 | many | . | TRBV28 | CASSFQNLVEQYF | TGTGCCAGCAGTTTCCAGAATCTTGTCGAGCAGTACTTC
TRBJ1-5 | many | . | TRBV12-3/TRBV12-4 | CASSPMTSGNQPQHF | TGTGCCAGCAGTCCCATGACTAGTGGCAATCAGCCCCAGCATTTT
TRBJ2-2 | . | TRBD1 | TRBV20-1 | CSARDFRDRGITGELFF | TGTAGTGCTAGAGATTTTCGGGACAGGGGGATCACCGGGGAGCTGTTTTTT
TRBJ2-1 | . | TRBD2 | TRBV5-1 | CASSYLAASSYNEQFF | TGCGCCAGCAGTTATCTAGCGGCCAGCTCCTACAATGAGCAGTTCTTC
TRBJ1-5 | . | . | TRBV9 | CASSAQVGGNEFNFGNQPQHF | TGTGCCAGCAGCGCTCAGGTTGGGGGTAATGAATTTAATTTTGGCAATCAGCCCCAGCATTTT
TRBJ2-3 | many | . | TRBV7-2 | CASSADGVSTDTQYF | TGTGCCAGCAGCGCAGACGGCGTTAGCACAGATACGCAGTATTTT
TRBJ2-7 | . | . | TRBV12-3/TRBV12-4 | CASSFWPYEQYF | TGTGCCAGCAGTTTCTGGCCATACGAGCAGTACTTC
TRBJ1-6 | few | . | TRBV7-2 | CASSFDQNSPLHF | TGTGCCAGCAGCTTCGATCAAAATTCACCCCTCCACTTT
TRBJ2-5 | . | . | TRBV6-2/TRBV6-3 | CASSKAALGLVQTQYF | TGTGCCAGCAGTAAGGCCGCACTAGGTTTGGTGCAGACCCAGTACTTC
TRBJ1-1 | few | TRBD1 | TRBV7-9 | CASSWTGVENTEAFF | TGTGCCAGCAGCTGGACAGGGGTTGAGAACACTGAAGCTTTCTTT
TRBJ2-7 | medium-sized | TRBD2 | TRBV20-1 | CSASRLAHYEQYF | TGCAGTGCTTCCCGACTAGCGCACTACGAGCAGTACTTC
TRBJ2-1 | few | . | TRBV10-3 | CAISEGDYNEQFF | TGTGCCATCAGTGAGGGGGATTACAATGAGCAGTTCTTC